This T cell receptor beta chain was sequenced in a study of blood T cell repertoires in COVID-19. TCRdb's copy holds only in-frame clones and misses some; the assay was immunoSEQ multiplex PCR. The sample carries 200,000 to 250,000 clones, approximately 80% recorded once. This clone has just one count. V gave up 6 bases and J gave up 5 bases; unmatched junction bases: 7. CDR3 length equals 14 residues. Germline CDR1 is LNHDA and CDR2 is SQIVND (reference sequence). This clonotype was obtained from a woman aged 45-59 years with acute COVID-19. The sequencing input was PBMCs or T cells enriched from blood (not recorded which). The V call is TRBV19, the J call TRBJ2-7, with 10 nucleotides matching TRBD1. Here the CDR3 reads CASRRDRGSHEQYF. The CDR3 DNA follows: TGTGCCAGTAGAAGGGACAGGGGTTCCCACGAGCAGTACTTC.